The 7 T cell receptor beta chains below were found in one sample sequenced in a study of shared clonotypes between healthy human individuals. The data were produced by immunoSEQ multiplex PCR, yet TCRdb's version contains in-frame clones alone and is incomplete. This table has about a million clones, about 72% appearing once. Sequencing used memory CD4+ T cells from PBMCs. Regarding subset: CD45RA-negative fraction. Receptors originate from a man younger than 35 in good health. Some clones in this sample may be carry-over from other donors' samples.

The V and J genes are TRBV5-1 and TRBJ2-1; 8 nucleotides agree with TRBD1. Germline V gives CDR1 SGHRS, CDR2 YFSETQ. The CDR3 loop spans 16 amino acids. V shed 4 bases, J shed 0 bases, and the junction held 6 bases outside the gene matches. The CDR3 sequence: CASSQGTGGSYNEQFF. The DNA for the CDR3 is TGCGCCAGCAGCCAAGGGACAGGCGGCTCCTACAATGAGCAGTTCTTC.

V and J are TRBV30 and TRBJ2-4; 12 nucleotides align to TRBD2. Germline values: CDR1 GTSNPN, CDR2 SVGIG (reference sequence). The CDR3 has 18 residues. V shed 2 bases, J shed 0 bases, and the junction held 8 bases outside the gene matches. For the CDR3, the DNA is TGTGCCTGGAGTCCGGCTAGCGGGAGGGCGTTAGCCAAAAACATTCAGTACTTC. It translates to CAWSPASGRALAKNIQYF.

The genes are TRBV11-2 and TRBJ1-3; D uncertain. The germline CDR1 and CDR2 sequences are SGHAT and FQNNGV. The CDR3 spans 17 residues. Trimming removed 1 base at V and 2 bases at J, with 15 bases between. In DNA form, the CDR3 reads TGTGCCAGCAGCTTAGTTCTAGCCGGAGGAACTGGAAACACCATATATTTT. Translated, it gives CASSLVLAGGTGNTIYF. Supplemented by reference TRBV11-2 and TRBJ1-3, the full variable domain reads EAGVAQSPRYKIIEKRQSVAFWCNPISGHATLYWYQQILGQGPKLLIQFQNNGVVDDSQLPKDRFSAERLKGVDSTLKIQPAKLEDSAVYLCASSLVLAGGTGNTIYFGEGSWLTVV.

This clone was detected only once. This chain joins TRBV5-1 and TRBJ2-3; TRBD2 agrees at 8 bases. Trimming at V came to 4 bases and at J to 0 bases, leaving 4 bases not matched to a gene. CDR1 and CDR2 (germline): SGHRS, YFSETQ. The CDR3 covers 15 residues. The CDR3 DNA sequence: TGCGCCAGCAGCCCTAGCGGGCTTAGCACAGATACGCAGTATTTT. Protein product: CASSPSGLSTDTQYF.

This clone was found a few times. The chain employs TRBV27 and TRBJ2-3; D tentatively fits TRBD1 or TRBD2 (6 bases each). V was cut by 4 bases and J by 9 bases, with 14 bases left in between. CDR1 is MNHEY and CDR2 is SMNVEV in the germline V gene (reference sequence). CDR3 length equals 13 residues. DNA of the CDR3: TGTGCCAGCAGTTGGGGGGCGGGGCAGACGCAGTATTTT. Translated: CASSWGAGQTQYF.

With respect to this clone: Other nucleotide sequences in the sample specify the same CDR3. The V and J genes are TRBV10-3 and TRBJ2-3, with D maybe TRBD1 (5 bases). Trimming removed 3 bases at V and 2 bases at J, with 9 bases between. This CDR3 comprises 14 residues. The germline V gene encodes CDR1 ENHRY and CDR2 SYGVKD. The CDR3 here is CAISDSRDTDTQYF. The DNA of the CDR3 is TGTGCCATCAGTGATTCCAGGGACACAGATACGCAGTATTTT.

The chain combines TRBV5-6 with TRBJ1-1; D is possibly TRBD1 (6 bases). Trimming removed 2 bases at V and 4 bases at J, with 12 bases between. In germline, CDR1 is SGHDT, CDR2 YYEEEE. CDR3 length equals 14 residues. This CDR3 is CASSFPDRGTEAFF. CDR3 in DNA: TGTGCCAGCAGCTTCCCGGACAGAGGCACTGAAGCTTTCTTT.